This note documents a single T cell receptor (beta chain) sequence. Its antigen target is currently unknown. It has no much larger one-base neighbor in the sample; base qualities were not kept. This record comes from a study of blood T cell repertoires in COVID-19 (dated by TCRdb to about 2020). For the wider study: Samples from collaborators originated in the United States, Italy and Spain and spanned both the acute and convalescent phases of COVID-19. Sample metadata almost always included a de-identified subject ID, COVID-19 status, age in years and sex. The prospective study material was composed of cDNA or gDNA derived from T cells, B-cell-depleted T cells, or PBMCs. Deeply sampled blood TCRbeta repertoires from subjects exposed to, actively infected with, or recovered from COVID-19 were included in the dataset. The repertoires were released in a freely available public database intended as a resource for research on the immune response to SARS-CoV-2. Where available, HLA class I and class II types were taken from metadata supplied by the sample provider and were not determined by assay-based typing. Samples came from the ongoing ImmuneRACE study (first 160 participants) plus 1,254 subjects from 6 global collaborators.

The immunoSEQ Assay, a bias-controlled multiplex PCR, was used to amplify TCRbeta CDR3 regions from genomic DNA. Turning to the authors' computational methods: Nucleated cell counts per sample were estimated from amplification of reference gene primers within the assay. Sequence reads were collapsed and filtered to measure the absolute abundance of every unique TCRbeta CDR3 rearrangement. For each sample, productive Simpson clonality was calculated as the square root of Simpson's diversity index over productive rearrangements. The immuneACCESS repertoire file appears here via TCRdb, limited to in-frame rearrangements. These files lack a portion of the clones; in checked studies, under half of the deficit traces to unresolved V genes, and the cause of the others is not known. That table supplies the V and J calls and clone size; D and trimming were determined from the DNA. The sample table holds 35,000 to 45,000 clones, of which roughly 82% were seen once. The biggest ten clones account for 11% to 15% of the sample.

Each collaborating institution followed its own protocols to collect whole blood in K2EDTA tubes. Collaborator samples were shipped for TCRbeta analysis as frozen whole blood, isolated PBMCs, or DNA extracted from either sample type. General study outcomes and caveats: The amount of clinical and demographic metadata varied by source and participant and was provided uncurated.

Source material: peripheral blood. The sequence was collected from a human donor in a cohort sampled during active COVID-19.

The DNA sequence is given as TGTGCCAGCAGCCCGTACCCGGGGAGGGAGCTGTTTTTT. Translated, it gives CASSPYPGRELFF. The sequence joins TRBV7-3 to TRBJ2-2; perhaps TRBD2 is the D gene, with 5 bases matching. Per the germline V gene, SGHTA is the CDR1 and FQGTGA is the CDR2. Reading from cysteine to phenylalanine, the CDR3 counts 13 amino acids. The entry retains the CDR3 DNA only, 39 bases that are in frame from base 1. V is reduced by 5 bases and J by 9 bases, leaving a spacing of 13 bases between them.